The sample holds one count of the clone carrying this T cell receptor beta chain. What it binds is not known. This sample stems from a study of CD4+ T cells in melanoma. The CDR3 totals 17 residues. The V and J ends lost 6 bases and 2 bases, in that order; junction bases with no gene match: 12. CDR1 is LGHNT, CDR2 FRNRAP, per germline. Broader study findings: CD8+ T cell, macrophage and B cell function reportedly correlated with neoantigen-specific CD4+ T cells. Neoantigen-specific CD4+ T cells in melanoma reportedly had diverse differentiation states.

The table came from immunoSEQ multiplex PCR; TCRdb's copy has only in-frame clones and leaves some out. The table shows around 12,000 clones, with almost 70% occurring only once. The gene calls are TRBV12-5 and TRBJ1-5, with TRBD1 identical over 8 bases. The source material was cells from a culture (not recorded whether cultured in vitro). The TCR was taken from a human donor with melanoma. The DNA of the CDR3 is TGTGCTAGTGGACCCGGACAGGGTGCTTTCGGCAATCAGCCCCAGCATTTT. The encoded protein is CASGPGQGAFGNQPQHF.